This T cell receptor (beta chain) was captured in a study of blood T cell repertoires in COVID-19. For the study at large: Nucleic acid was either cDNA or gDNA, and it came from T cells, B-cell-depleted T cells, or PBMCs.

V was cut by 1 base and J by 6 bases, with 16 bases left in between. CDR1 and CDR2 (germline): GTSNPN, SVGIG (reference sequence). The CDR3 length is 15 residues. In the authors' workflow: Estimates of nucleated cell counts were drawn from the amplification of reference gene primers. TCRdb keeps only in-frame clones here, not all; method: immunoSEQ multiplex PCR. Clone size and V and J calls were adopted from that table, with D and trimming inferred from the DNA. The sample carries around 150,000 clones, 85% to 90% recorded once. This clonotype originated in a man aged 18 to 29 with acute or convalescent COVID-19. The sample consisted of peripheral blood. This chain connects TRBV30 to TRBJ2-4, with a weak D call TRBD2 (6 bases). The CDR3 region has the DNA TGTGCCTGGAGTGGGCCGATGGCGGGACTAAACATTCAGTACTTC. It codes for CAWSGPMAGLNIQYF.